Included here is one T cell receptor (beta chain) sequence, with context. This CDR3 is built from 15 residues. Germline CDR1 is LNHDA and CDR2 is SQIVND (reference sequence). Losses at the gene ends were 3 bases for V and 4 bases for J; bases not matched to a gene: 8. The data are from a study of Ad26.COV2.S vaccination and SARS-CoV-2 variants. The protocol was immunoSEQ multiplex PCR, while the TCRdb copy is restricted to in-frame clones and leaves out a portion. The sample holds some 450,000 clones, roughly 91% seen once. Sample treatment: roughly 18 received Ad26.COV2.S at low or high dose, single or two shots; about 5 received placebo; per-sample allocation not given. The study sampled participants on day 63 after the first vaccine or placebo injection.

This clonotype was sampled from a person aged 18-60 years who received the Ad26.COV2.S COVID-19 vaccine or a placebo. This specimen consisted of peripheral blood, obtained in a trial of Ad26.COV2.S vaccine versus placebo. The chain combines TRBV19 with TRBJ2-5; 7 bases align to TRBD1. The chain's CDR3 is CASSMLTGEGETQYF. The CDR3 region has the DNA TGTGCCAGTAGTATGCTAACAGGGGAAGGAGAGACCCAGTACTTC.